These T cell receptor beta chains were read from a single sample in a study of blood T cells in healthy people across ages. In TCRdb, the 5' RACE reads were re-called with MiXCR into one record per CDR3 protein. The sample has around 800,000 distinct CDR3 sequences; about 59% are singletons. The sequenced sample consisted of blood. These receptors all stem from a man aged 25 to 45 in good health. The CDR3 runs from the conserved cysteine through the conserved F or W. A row's size may be missing; if present it is once, few, many or a size class.

>TRBV20-1|TRBJ2-1|.
CSRAAGLSSYEQFF
>TRBV20-1|TRBJ2-5|.
CSASSSGGYQETQYF
>TRBV5-6|TRBJ1-2|.
CASSSEPRDRGGYTF
>TRBV12-3/TRBV12-4|TRBJ1-4|once
CASRHREGSTNEKLFF
>TRBV7-3|TRBJ2-3|few
CASSSDYSDTQYF
>TRBV29-1|TRBJ2-1|few
CSVEGGYYNEQFF
>TRBV28|TRBJ2-4|.
CAGSSGTSKYIQYF
>TRBV28|.|.
CASSLRADEQYF
>TRBV14|TRBJ2-1|.
CASSQVSYNEQFF
>TRBV4-2|TRBJ2-1|.
CASSQAGGVDNEQFF
>TRBV12-3/TRBV12-4|TRBJ1-1|.
CASNPGGLSTEAFF
>TRBV4-3|TRBJ2-1|.
CASNLKASSGGLGPFNEQFF
>TRBV7-2|TRBJ2-3|.
CASSLLTGGPGDTQYF
>TRBV6-5|TRBJ1-1|.
CASRTQGALGTEAFF
>TRBV4-3|TRBJ1-2|few
CASSQGTGNYGYTF
>TRBV4-3|TRBJ2-5|.
CASSQDISRELAGQETQYF
>TRBV28|TRBJ2-7|.
CASSLLMIAGGTYEQYF
>TRBV7-2|TRBJ2-5|few
CASSLKGWDKETQYF
>TRBV20-1|TRBJ1-5|.
CSVTGSNQPQHF
>TRBV10-3|TRBJ2-7|.
CAIASSSYGQYF
>TRBV5-1|TRBJ1-1|once
CASSPRDRELSTEAFF
>TRBV10-3|TRBJ2-1|.
CAMTEGAGNEQFF
>TRBV13|TRBJ2-2|once
CASSLSLWRQGRSGELFF
>TRBV6-1|TRBJ2-7|.
CASSDPGPYEQYF
>TRBV5-5|TRBJ2-2|.
CASSQHTSGGNTGELFF
>TRBV7-2|TRBJ2-2|.
CASSREMTVNTGELFF
>TRBV7-2|TRBJ1-2|.
CASSLAIGGVGYTF
>TRBV7-6|TRBJ2-3|few
CASSSRTGSADTQYF
>TRBV5-6|TRBJ2-1|few
CASSRTPTNEQFF
>TRBV28|TRBJ1-4|.
CASSPRTGGLGEKLFF
>TRBV9|TRBJ2-5|few
CASSVGGFQETQYF
>TRBV6-1|TRBJ1-5|.
CASSETQQGFNQPQHF
>TRBV14|TRBJ1-1|.
CASSQKGWTEAFF
>TRBV11-2|TRBJ2-7|.
CASSLGAGVGYEQYF
>TRBV13|TRBJ2-7|.
CASSPGGTGVIYEQYF
>TRBV7-2|TRBJ1-5|.
CASSLVNQPQHF
>TRBV5-1|TRBJ2-7|.
CASSRTIENEQYF
>TRBV7-6|TRBJ1-5|few
CASSPGPRNQPQHF
>TRBV29-1|TRBJ2-5|.
CSANLYRDLGETQYF
>TRBV4-3|TRBJ2-3|.
CASSQDTVTDTQYF
>TRBV20-1|TRBJ1-6|.
CSAPAGGGNSPLHF
>TRBV5-1|TRBJ2-7|few
CASSQSGTGTYEQYF
>TRBV6-2/TRBV6-3|TRBJ2-1|few
CASSYVYNEQFF
>TRBV6-6|TRBJ1-2|once
CASQMPSVNYGYTF
>TRBV7-8|.|.
CASSLLRGPYEQYF
>TRBV7-8|TRBJ2-7|many
CASSSLTGTGGYEQYF